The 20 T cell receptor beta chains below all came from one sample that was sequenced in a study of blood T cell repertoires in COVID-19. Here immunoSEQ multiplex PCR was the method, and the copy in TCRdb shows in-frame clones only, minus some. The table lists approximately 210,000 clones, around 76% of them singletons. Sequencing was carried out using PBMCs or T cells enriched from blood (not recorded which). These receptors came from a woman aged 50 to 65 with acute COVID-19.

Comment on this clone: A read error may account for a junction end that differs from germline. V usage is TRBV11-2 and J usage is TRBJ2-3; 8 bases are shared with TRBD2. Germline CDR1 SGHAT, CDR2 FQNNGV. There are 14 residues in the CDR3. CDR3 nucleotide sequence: TGTGCCAGCAGCCGGGGGGGGCTTGAACCCCCAAACCCATTT. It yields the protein CASSRGGLEPPNPF.

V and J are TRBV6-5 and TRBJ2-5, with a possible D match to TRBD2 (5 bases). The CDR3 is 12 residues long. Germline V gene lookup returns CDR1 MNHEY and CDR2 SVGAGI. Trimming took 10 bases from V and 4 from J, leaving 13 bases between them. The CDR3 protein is CATGGQVETQYF. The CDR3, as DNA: TGTGCCACCGGCGGGCAGGTAGAGACCCAGTACTTC.

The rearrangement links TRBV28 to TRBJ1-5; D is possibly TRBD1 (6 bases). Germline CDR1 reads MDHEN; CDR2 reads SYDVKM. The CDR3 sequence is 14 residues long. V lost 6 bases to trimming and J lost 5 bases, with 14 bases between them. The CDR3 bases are TGTGCCAGCAGGCCTGGGACAACCGATCAGCCCCAGCATTTT. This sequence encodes CASRPGTTDQPQHF.

CDR3 in amino acids: CASLESSYNEQFF. CDR3 DNA: TGTGCCAGTTTAGAGAGCTCCTACAATGAGCAGTTCTTC. The rearrangement uses TRBV6-5 and TRBJ2-1; D remains ambiguous. Between the trimmed V and J ends, which lost 9 bases and 0 bases, there was a span of 9 bases. The CDR3 length is 13 residues. CDR1 and CDR2 (germline): MNHEY, SVGAGI.

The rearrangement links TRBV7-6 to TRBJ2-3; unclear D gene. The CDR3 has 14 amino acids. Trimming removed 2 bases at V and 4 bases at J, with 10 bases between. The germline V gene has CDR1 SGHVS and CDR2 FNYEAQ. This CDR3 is CASSLNRVADTQYF. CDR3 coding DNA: TGTGCCAGCAGCTTAAATCGGGTCGCAGATACGCAGTATTTT.

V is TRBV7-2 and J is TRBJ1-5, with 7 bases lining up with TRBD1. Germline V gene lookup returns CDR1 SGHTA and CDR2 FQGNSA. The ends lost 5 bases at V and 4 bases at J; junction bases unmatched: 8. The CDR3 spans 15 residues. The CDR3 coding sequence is TGTGCCAGCAGCGCGGGACAGAGAACTAATCAGCCCCAGCATTTT. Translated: CASSAGQRTNQPQHF.

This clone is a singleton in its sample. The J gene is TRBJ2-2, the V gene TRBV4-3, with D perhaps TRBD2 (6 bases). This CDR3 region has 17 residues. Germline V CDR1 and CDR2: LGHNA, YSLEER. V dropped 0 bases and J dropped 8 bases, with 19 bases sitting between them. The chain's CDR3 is CASSQETPGLTSGELFF. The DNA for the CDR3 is TGCGCCAGCAGCCAAGAGACCCCGGGACTGACCTCTGGGGAGCTGTTTTTT.

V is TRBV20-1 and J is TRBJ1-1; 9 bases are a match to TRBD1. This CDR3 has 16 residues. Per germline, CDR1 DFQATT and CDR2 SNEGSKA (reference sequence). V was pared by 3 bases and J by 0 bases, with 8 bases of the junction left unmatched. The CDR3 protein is CSASRTGVRMNTEAFF. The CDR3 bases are TGCAGTGCTAGTAGGACAGGGGTTAGGATGAACACTGAAGCTTTCTTT.

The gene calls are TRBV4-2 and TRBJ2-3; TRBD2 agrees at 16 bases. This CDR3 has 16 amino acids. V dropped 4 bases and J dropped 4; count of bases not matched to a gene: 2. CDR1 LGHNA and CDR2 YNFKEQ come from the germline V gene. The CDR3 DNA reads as TGTGCCAGCAGCCCAGGGACTAGCGGGGGGGCAGATACGCAGTATTTT. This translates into CASSPGTSGGADTQYF.

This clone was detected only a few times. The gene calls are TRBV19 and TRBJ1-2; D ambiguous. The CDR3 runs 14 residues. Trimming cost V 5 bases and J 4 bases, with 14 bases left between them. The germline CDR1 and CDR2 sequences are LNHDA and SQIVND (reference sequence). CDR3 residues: CASSSLARPYGYTF. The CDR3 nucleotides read TGTGCCAGTAGTTCGCTCGCCAGGCCCTATGGCTACACCTTC.

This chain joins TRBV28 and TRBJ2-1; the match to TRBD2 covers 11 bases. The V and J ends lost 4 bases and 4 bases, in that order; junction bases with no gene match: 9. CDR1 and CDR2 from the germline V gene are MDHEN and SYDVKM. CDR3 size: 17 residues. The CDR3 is CASSSPDLAGGYNEQFF. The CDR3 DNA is TGTGCCAGCAGTTCCCCCGACCTAGCGGGGGGTTACAATGAGCAGTTCTTC.

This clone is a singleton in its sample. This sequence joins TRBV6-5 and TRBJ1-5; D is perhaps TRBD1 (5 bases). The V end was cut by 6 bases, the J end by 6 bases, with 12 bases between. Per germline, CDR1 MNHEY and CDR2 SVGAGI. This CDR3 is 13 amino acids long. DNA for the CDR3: TGTGCCAGCAGCAGGGTTTTTAGTCAGCCCCAGCATTTT. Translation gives CASSRVFSQPQHF.

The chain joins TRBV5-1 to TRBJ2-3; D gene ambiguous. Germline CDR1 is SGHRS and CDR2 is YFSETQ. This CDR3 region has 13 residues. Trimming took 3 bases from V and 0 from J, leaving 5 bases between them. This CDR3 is CASSSYSTDTQYF. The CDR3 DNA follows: TGCGCCAGCAGCTCCTATAGCACAGATACGCAGTATTTT.

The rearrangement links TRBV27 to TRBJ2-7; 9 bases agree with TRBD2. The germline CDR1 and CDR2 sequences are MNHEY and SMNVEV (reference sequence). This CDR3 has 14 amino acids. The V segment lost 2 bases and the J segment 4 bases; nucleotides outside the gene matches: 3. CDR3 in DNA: TGTGCCAGCAGTTTAGGTAGCGGGGGTTACGAGCAGTACGTC. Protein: CASSLGSGGYEQYV.

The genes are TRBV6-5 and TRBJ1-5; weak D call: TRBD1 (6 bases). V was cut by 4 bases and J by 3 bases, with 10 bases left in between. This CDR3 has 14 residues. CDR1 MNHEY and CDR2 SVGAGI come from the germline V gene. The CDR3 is CASSWGGNNQPQHF. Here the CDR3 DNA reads TGTGCCAGCAGTTGGGGGGGCAACAATCAGCCCCAGCATTTT.

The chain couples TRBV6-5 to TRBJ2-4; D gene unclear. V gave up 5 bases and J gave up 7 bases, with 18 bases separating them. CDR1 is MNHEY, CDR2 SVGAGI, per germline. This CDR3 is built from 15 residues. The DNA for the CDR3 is TGTGCCAGCAGTATAGAAGAGTCCCTGAGGAACATTCAGTACTTC. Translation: CASSIEESLRNIQYF.

As DNA, the CDR3 is TGTGCCAGCAGTACCTGGACAGGAACGCGTAACTATGGCTACACCTTC. It specifies CASSTWTGTRNYGYTF. V and J are TRBV28 and TRBJ1-2; 7 bases align to TRBD1. CDR3 length equals 16 residues. Germline CDR1 is MDHEN and CDR2 is SYDVKM. J was trimmed by 1 base and V by 5 bases; bases with no gene match: 10.

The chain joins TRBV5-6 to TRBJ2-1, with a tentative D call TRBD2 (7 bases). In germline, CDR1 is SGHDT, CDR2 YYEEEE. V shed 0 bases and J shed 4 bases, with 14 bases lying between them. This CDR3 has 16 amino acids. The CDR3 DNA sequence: TGTGCCAGCAGCTTGGTTGGGGGGGCTGAATACAATGAGCAGTTCTTC. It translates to CASSLVGGAEYNEQFF.

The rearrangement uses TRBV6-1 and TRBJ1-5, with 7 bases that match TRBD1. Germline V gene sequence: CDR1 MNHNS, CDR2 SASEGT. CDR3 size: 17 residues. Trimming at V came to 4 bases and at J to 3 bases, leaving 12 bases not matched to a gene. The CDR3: CASSGRGGTGDNQPQHF. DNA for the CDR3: TGTGCCAGCAGTGGGAGAGGCGGAACAGGGGACAATCAGCCCCAGCATTTT.

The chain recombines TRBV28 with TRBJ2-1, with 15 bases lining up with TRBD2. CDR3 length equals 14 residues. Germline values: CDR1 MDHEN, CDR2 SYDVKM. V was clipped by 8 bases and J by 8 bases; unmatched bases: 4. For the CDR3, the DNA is TGTGCCAGCCGGACTAGCGGGGGGGCCCATGAGCAGTTCTTC. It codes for CASRTSGGAHEQFF.